This TCR beta chain was retrieved from a study of PD-1 blockade in classical Hodgkin lymphoma. Overall study findings and caveats: Diversity similar to that of newly diagnosed patients was seen at baseline in complete responders.

The protocol was immunoSEQ multiplex PCR, while the TCRdb copy is restricted to in-frame clones and leaves out a portion. The data hold over 50,000 clones, with 81% observed a single time. Turning to this clone: Its antigen is unknown.

Losses at the gene ends were 4 bases for V and 2 bases for J; bases not matched to a gene: 3. Germline CDR1 reads SGHRS; CDR2 reads YFSETQ. The CDR3 consists of 15 residues. In every patient, relapse followed autologous stem cell transplantation, while exposure to brentuximab vedotin differed. This TCR came from a human donor with classical Hodgkin lymphoma. Sequenced here: peripheral blood mononuclear cells (PBMCs), sampled at baseline. This chain connects TRBV5-1 to TRBJ2-3; TRBD2 agrees at 11 bases. CDR3 in DNA: TGCGCCAGCAGCCGACTAGCGGGATTCACAGATACGCAGTATTTT. This sequence encodes CASSRLAGFTDTQYF.